The 25 T cell receptor beta chains listed next were all sequenced from one sample in a study of CD4 T cells in relation to SARS-CoV-2 and coronaviruses. These TCRs' antigens remain unknown. Unexposed donor CD4+ T cells date from about 2011-2019, before the COVID-19 pandemic. CD4+ T cells were isolated from the cells after more than nine days of culture. TCRdb keeps only in-frame clones here, not all; method: immunoSEQ multiplex PCR. The table includes about 21,000 clones, over 70% detected once. Source material: CD4+ T cells from PBMCs, cultured in vitro. The receptors here all came from a human donor in good health.

The chain is built from TRBV6-5 and TRBJ2-2; 8 bases are shared with TRBD2. V was clipped by 9 bases and J by 5 bases; unmatched bases: 5. Per the germline V gene, CDR1 is MNHEY and CDR2 is SVGAGI. The CDR3 runs to 13 residues. The CDR3 is CASMIAGTGELFF. In DNA form, the CDR3 reads TGTGCCAGTATGATAGCGGGAACCGGGGAGCTGTTTTTT.

This sequence joins TRBV3-1 (or the pseudogene TRBV3-2) and TRBJ2-1; 15 positions agree with TRBD2. This CDR3 region has 18 residues. Trimming removed 2 bases from V and 7 bases from J; junction bases left unmatched: 9. Germline values: CDR1 LGHDT, CDR2 YNNKEL (reference sequence). The CDR3 DNA reads TGTGCCAGCAGCCAAATCGGACTAGCGGGAGGGGATGGTAATGAGCAGTTCTTC. It encodes CASSQIGLAGGDGNEQFF.

This chain uses TRBV6-5 with TRBJ1-1; TRBD1 is a possible D gene (5 bases). Germline V CDR1 and CDR2: MNHEY, SVGAGI. V lost 11 bases to trimming and J lost 6 bases, with 16 bases between them. The CDR3 length is 12 residues. Here the CDR3 reads CAGSGGGSEAFF. The DNA of the CDR3 is TGTGCCGGCTCCGGGGGGGGATCTGAAGCTTTCTTT.

J is TRBJ2-2 and V is TRBV18, with a possible D match to TRBD2 (5 bases). The CDR3 is 15 amino acids. Between the trimmed V and J ends, which lost 6 bases and 0 bases, there was a span of 11 bases. CDR1 and CDR2 (germline): KGHSH, LQKENI. The CDR3 spells CASSPGLANTGELFF. The CDR3 region has the DNA TGTGCCAGCTCCCCCGGACTGGCGAACACCGGGGAGCTGTTTTTT. Together with reference TRBV18 and TRBJ2-2, the CDR3 gives the full variable domain: NAGVMQNPRHLVRRRGQEARLRCSPMKGHSHVYWYRQLPEEGLKFMVYLQKENIIDESGMPKERFSAEFPKEGPSILRIQQVVRGDSAAYFCASSPGLANTGELFFGEGSRLTVL.

The chain combines TRBV9 with TRBJ2-7; D is unclear. V shed 4 bases and J shed 3 bases, with 11 bases lying between them. CDR3 length: 13 amino acids. In germline, CDR1 is SGDLS, CDR2 YYNGEE. This CDR3 reads CASSPEVYYEQYF. The CDR3 DNA sequence: TGTGCCAGCAGCCCAGAAGTCTACTACGAGCAGTACTTC.

J is TRBJ1-2 and V is TRBV5-6, with D possibly being TRBD1 (5 bases). Trimming shortened V by 2 bases and J by 0 bases, and 8 bases separated the two germline ends. The germline CDR1 and CDR2 sequences are SGHDT and YYEEEE. The CDR3 runs to 14 residues. CDR3 loop: CASSFGRANYGYTF. The CDR3 DNA sequence: TGTGCCAGCAGCTTCGGCAGGGCTAACTATGGCTACACCTTC.

This rearrangement joins TRBV28 to TRBJ2-4; D gene uncertain. Trimming shortened V by 2 bases and J by 7 bases, and 9 bases separated the two germline ends. The CDR3 has 13 residues. Germline loops: CDR1 MDHEN, CDR2 SYDVKM. In DNA, the CDR3 is TGTGCCAGCAGTTTACACGATAGGAACATTCAGTACTTC. This encodes CASSLHDRNIQYF.

The chain is built from TRBV6-5 and TRBJ2-7; perhaps TRBD1 as D (6 bases). Trimming took off 3 bases at V and 2 bases at J, with 14 bases between the two ends. Germline V gene lookup returns CDR1 MNHEY and CDR2 SVGAGI. The CDR3 sequence is 15 residues long. In DNA, the CDR3 is TGTGCCAGCAGTTATTCCCGGGACACGGCCTACGAGCAGTACTTC. Translating gives CASSYSRDTAYEQYF.

The genes are TRBV25-1 and TRBJ1-4; 11 nucleotides align to TRBD1. CDR1 is MGHDK and CDR2 is SYGVNS in the germline V gene. The V gene end was trimmed by 6 bases and the J gene end by 6 bases; junction bases not matched to a gene: 0. The CDR3 loop spans 13 amino acids. CDR3 sequence: CASRGQGDEKLFF. The CDR3 DNA reads as TGTGCCAGCAGGGGACAGGGGGATGAAAAACTGTTTTTT. Together with reference TRBV25-1 and TRBJ1-4, the CDR3 gives the full variable domain: EADIYQTPRYLVIGTGKKITLECSQTMGHDKMYWYQQDPGMELHLIHYSYGVNSTEKGDLSSESTVSRIRTEHFPLTLESARPSHTSQYLCASRGQGDEKLFFGSGTQLSVL.

The chain carries TRBV30 and TRBJ2-5; TRBD2 is a possible D gene (5 bases). In germline, CDR1 is GTSNPN, CDR2 SVGIG (reference sequence). The CDR3 has 14 amino acids. V lost 5 bases to trimming and J lost 4 bases, with 17 bases between them. CDR3 DNA: TGTGCCTGGGGCCGGGCCGTAGAGGGAGAGACCCAGTACTTC. Translation gives CAWGRAVEGETQYF.

This clone has a single count. The V gene is TRBV19, the J gene TRBJ2-3, with TRBD2 matching 9 bases. Germline CDR1 reads LNHDA; CDR2 reads SQIVND (reference sequence). Trimming cost V 6 bases and J 1 base; bases outside gene matches: 2. This CDR3 is built from 14 residues. CDR3 sequence: CASSKREGTDTQYF. The CDR3 nucleotides are TGTGCCAGTAGCAAGCGGGAGGGCACAGATACGCAGTATTTT.

The V and J genes are TRBV10-2 and TRBJ1-1; D gene unclear. Germline CDR1 and CDR2: WSHSY and SAAADI. V lost 3 bases, J lost 1 base, and 3 bases lay in between. The CDR3 runs 12 residues. The CDR3: CASSEQNTEAFF. The CDR3 region has the DNA TGCGCCAGCAGTGAACAGAACACTGAAGCTTTCTTT.

The J gene is TRBJ2-4, the V gene TRBV19, with TRBD1 as a possible D gene (6 bases). The CDR3 is 13 amino acids. CDR1 LNHDA and CDR2 SQIVND come from the germline V gene (reference sequence). Trimming took off 6 bases at V and 2 bases at J, with 8 bases between the two ends. The DNA of the CDR3 is TGTGCCAGTAGGGACAGATCCAAAAACATTCAGTACTTC. Translating gives CASRDRSKNIQYF.

This sequence joins TRBV30 and TRBJ1-2, with D tentatively TRBD1 (6 bases). V lost 6 bases and J 3 bases, leaving 14 bases between the germline ends. This CDR3 is 13 amino acids long. The germline CDR1 and CDR2 sequences are GTSNPN and SVGIG (reference sequence). CDR3 coding DNA: TGTGCCTGCGGTAGGGGGGCTGACTATGGCTACACCTTC. Its translation: CACGRGADYGYTF. Based on the CDR3 plus reference TRBV30 and TRBJ1-2, the full variable domain is SQTIHQWPATLVQPVGSPLSLECTVEGTSNPNLYWYRQAAGRGLQLLFYSVGIGQISSEVPQNLSASRPQDRQFILSSKKLLLSDSGFYLCACGRGADYGYTFGSGTRLTVV.

The chain has TRBV10-3 and TRBJ2-7, with 7 positions matching TRBD1. Losses at the gene ends were 2 bases for V and 6 bases for J; bases not matched to a gene: 4. Germline CDR1 and CDR2: ENHRY and SYGVKD. This CDR3 is built from 13 residues. In nucleotides, the CDR3 is TGTGCCATCAGTGAGGTGGCAGGGGGCGAGCAGTACTTC. This sequence encodes CAISEVAGGEQYF.

The chain combines TRBV3-1 (or the pseudogene TRBV3-2) with TRBJ2-1; D possibly matches TRBD1 or TRBD2 (5 bases each). The CDR3 is 15 amino acids. The germline V and J ends were trimmed by 6 bases and 0 bases, with 12 bases remaining between them. Germline values: CDR1 LGHDT, CDR2 YNNKEL (reference sequence). CDR3: CASRLDSASYNEQFF. Here the CDR3 DNA reads TGTGCCAGCAGACTAGACAGTGCCTCCTACAATGAGCAGTTCTTC.

The V gene is TRBV10-3, the J gene TRBJ2-2; 7 bases agree with TRBD2. The CDR3 has 16 amino acids. Germline trimming cut 4 bases from V and 4 bases from J; bases unmatched to any gene: 9. The V gene's germline CDR1 is ENHRY and CDR2 SYGVKD. This CDR3 is CAISGGGDGSTGELFF. In DNA form, the CDR3 reads TGTGCCATCAGTGGGGGAGGGGACGGATCCACCGGGGAGCTGTTTTTT.

The chain carries TRBV2 and TRBJ2-5, with 10 bases identical to TRBD2. V dropped 10 bases and J dropped 1; count of bases not matched to a gene: 6. Germline CDR1 reads SNHLY; CDR2 reads FYNNEI. The CDR3 totals 14 residues. CDR3 sequence reads: CATLGLAVQETQYF. DNA for the CDR3: TGTGCCACCCTCGGACTAGCGGTCCAAGAGACCCAGTACTTC.

This chain links TRBV11-2 with TRBJ2-1; TRBD2 matches 7 bases. CDR3 length: 13 amino acids. With 4 bases clipped from V and 5 bases from J, the junction kept 2 bases outside the gene matches. The germline gives CDR1 SGHAT, CDR2 FQNNGV. The CDR3 region is CASSWLADNEQFF. The CDR3 nucleotides are TGTGCCAGCAGCTGGCTAGCGGACAATGAGCAGTTCTTC.

The gene calls are TRBV30 and TRBJ1-1; 7 bases line up with TRBD1. Losses at the gene ends were 3 bases for V and 0 bases for J; bases not matched to a gene: 4. Germline lookup yields CDR1 GTSNPN and CDR2 SVGIG (reference sequence). The CDR3 contains 14 residues. The CDR3 nucleotides read TGTGCCTGGAGCTTGGGACAGTTGAACACTGAAGCTTTCTTT. It specifies CAWSLGQLNTEAFF. Filled out from reference TRBV30 and TRBJ1-1, the complete variable domain reads SQTIHQWPATLVQPVGSPLSLECTVEGTSNPNLYWYRQAAGRGLQLLFYSVGIGQISSEVPQNLSASRPQDRQFILSSKKLLLSDSGFYLCAWSLGQLNTEAFFGQGTRLTVV.

V is TRBV6-5 and J is TRBJ1-1, with D unclear. This CDR3 comprises 14 residues. V lost 8 bases to trimming and J lost 5 bases, with 18 bases between them. Germline values: CDR1 MNHEY, CDR2 SVGAGI. The chain's CDR3 is CASAQAQAYTEAFF. For the CDR3, the DNA is TGTGCCAGCGCCCAGGCGCAGGCTTATACTGAAGCTTTCTTT.

The rearrangement joins TRBV12-3 or TRBV12-4 to TRBJ2-7, with D perhaps being TRBD1 or TRBD2 (5 bases each). The CDR3 is 12 amino acids. The V and J ends lost 3 bases and 6 bases respectively, with 9 bases between them. CDR3 protein: CASSFKGPEQYF. Written as DNA, the CDR3 is TGTGCCAGCAGTTTTAAGGGACCCGAGCAGTACTTC.

V and J are TRBV5-6 and TRBJ2-5; 11 nucleotides line up with TRBD1. CDR1 and CDR2 (germline): SGHDT, YYEEEE. The CDR3 runs to 17 residues. V was clipped by 4 bases and J by 6 bases; unmatched bases: 14. Here the CDR3 reads CASSPRRTGGVIQTQYF. CDR3 nucleotides: TGTGCCAGCAGCCCGCGGCGGACAGGGGGCGTCATCCAGACCCAGTACTTC.

The V and J genes are TRBV7-9 and TRBJ2-7; TRBD1 agrees at 7 bases. Unmatched junction bases numbered 3, after V lost 3 bases and J lost 1 base. This CDR3 comprises 14 residues. The germline gives CDR1 SEHNR, CDR2 FQNEAQ (reference sequence). CDR3 sequence (DNA): TGTGCCAGCAGCTTCGGACAGGAGTCCTACGAGCAGTACTTC. This codes for CASSFGQESYEQYF.

This chain links TRBV7-9 with TRBJ1-2, with a tentative D call TRBD1 (5 bases). Germline CDR1 reads SEHNR; CDR2 reads FQNEAQ (reference sequence). V lost 7 bases and J 8 bases, leaving 23 bases between the germline ends. The CDR3 loop spans 15 amino acids. The CDR3 sequence: CASTPSGGGILGYTF. Here the CDR3 DNA reads TGTGCCAGCACCCCCTCGGGTGGGGGGATTTTAGGCTACACCTTC.